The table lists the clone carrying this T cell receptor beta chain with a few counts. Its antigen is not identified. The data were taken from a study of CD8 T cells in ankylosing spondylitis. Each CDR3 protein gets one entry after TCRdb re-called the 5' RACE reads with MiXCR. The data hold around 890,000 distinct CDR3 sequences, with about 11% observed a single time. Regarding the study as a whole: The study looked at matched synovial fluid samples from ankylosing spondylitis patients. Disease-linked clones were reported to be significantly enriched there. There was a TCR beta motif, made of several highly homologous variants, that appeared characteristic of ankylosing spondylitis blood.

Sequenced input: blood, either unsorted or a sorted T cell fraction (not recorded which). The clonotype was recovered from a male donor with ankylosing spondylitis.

Here the CDR3 DNA reads TGTGCCAGCAGCCAAGATCACCGATCCTACAATGAGCAGTTCTTC. Its translation is CASSQDHRSYNEQFF. The genes are TRBV4-2 and TRBJ2-1; D unresolved. V lost 0 bases, J lost 1 base, and 7 bases lay in between. CDR1 LGHNA and CDR2 YNFKEQ come from the germline V gene. The CDR3 totals 15 residues.